This TCR beta chain derives from a study of T cell responses to AZD1222 COVID-19 vaccine. Overall study findings and caveats: At 160-218 and 743-854, vaccine-associated CD4 TCRs were dominant, and they spanned spike. The study found Spike-specific TCR breadth and depth rose after two AZD1222 doses. The reported proportion of spike-specific TCRs targeting unmutated variant regions was nearly half.

As to this clone: No antigen is known for it.

Germline CDR1 and CDR2: SGHNT and YYREEE (reference sequence). Trimming shortened V by 0 bases and J by 4 bases, and 13 bases separated the two germline ends. The CDR3 extends over 15 amino acids. Sequencing was performed with immunoSEQ multiplex PCR; in TCRdb, only in-frame clones are kept and a portion is missing. The sample lists 100,000 to 130,000 clones, roughly 90% occurring once. Investigators merged groups given second doses at roughly 4 or roughly 12 weeks. The source was peripheral blood, collected 28 days after the second AZD1222 dose. The source is an adult who received the AZD1222 COVID-19 vaccine. This sequence joins TRBV5-4 and TRBJ1-1; possibly TRBD1 for D (6 bases). The CDR3 protein is CASSLGGAGPTEAFF. Here the CDR3 DNA reads TGTGCCAGCAGCTTGGGGGGGGCGGGGCCCACTGAAGCTTTCTTT.